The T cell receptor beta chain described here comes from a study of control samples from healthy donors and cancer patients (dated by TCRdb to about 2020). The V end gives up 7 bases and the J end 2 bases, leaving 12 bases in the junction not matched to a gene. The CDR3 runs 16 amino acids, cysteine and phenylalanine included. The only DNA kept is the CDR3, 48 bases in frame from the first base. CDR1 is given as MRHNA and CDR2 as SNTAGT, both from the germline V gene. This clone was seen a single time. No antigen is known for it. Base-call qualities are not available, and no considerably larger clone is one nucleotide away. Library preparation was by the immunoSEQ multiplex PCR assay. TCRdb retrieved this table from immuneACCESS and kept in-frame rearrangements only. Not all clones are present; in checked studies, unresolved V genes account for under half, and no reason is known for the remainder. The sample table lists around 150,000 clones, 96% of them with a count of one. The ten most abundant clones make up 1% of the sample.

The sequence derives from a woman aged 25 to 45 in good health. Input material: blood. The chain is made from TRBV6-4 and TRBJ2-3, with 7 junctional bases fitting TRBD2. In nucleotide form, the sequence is TGTGCCAGCACACCTCTACCGGGAGGTTCCACAGATACGCAGTATTTT. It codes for CASTPLPGGSTDTQYF.